The 26 T cell receptor beta chains below all came from one sample that was sequenced in a study of glioma-infiltrating T cells. The iRepertoire nested amplicon-rescue multiplex PCR amplified TCR alpha and beta CDR3s from RNA. TCRdb re-analysed the multiplex PCR reads in MiXCR, keeping a single row per CDR3 protein. The profile shows about 190,000 distinct CDR3 sequences, roughly 32% of them singletons. The sequenced material came from glioma tissue, nonneoplastic brain tissue, or PBMCs (not recorded which). These receptors were taken from a human donor with low-grade glioma or glioblastoma, undergoing nonglioma brain surgery, or in good health (not recorded which).

As to this clonotype: This clone may be a read error of a much larger clone one base away. This rearrangement joins TRBV4-1 to TRBJ2-5; 8 positions match TRBD2. Per germline, CDR1 MGHRA and CDR2 YSYEKL. The V segment lost 4 bases and the J segment 2 bases; nucleotides outside the gene matches: 6. The CDR3 consists of 15 residues. In nucleotides, the CDR3 is TGCGCCAGCAGCCCCGGGGGGGGGGTTCAAGAGACCCAGTACTTC. This sequence encodes CASSPGGGVQETQYF.

This clonotype turned up a few times. The chain has TRBV19 and TRBJ2-1; TRBD1 might be the D (6 bases). This CDR3 is built from 12 residues. The ends were cut back, 4 bases at V and 9 bases at J, with 10 bases in the middle. CDR1 is LNHDA, CDR2 SQIVND, per germline (reference sequence). The CDR3 protein is CASSTVGGEQFF. CDR3 DNA: TGTGCCAGTAGTACCGTAGGGGGTGAGCAGTTCTTC.

The chain combines TRBV4-2 with TRBJ2-1, with 14 bases fitting TRBD2. This CDR3 region has 17 residues. V was clipped by 3 bases and J by 7 bases; unmatched bases: 8. Per germline, CDR1 LGHNA and CDR2 YNFKEQ. The CDR3 protein is CASSHQTSGRAVNEQFF. CDR3 nucleotides: TGTGCCAGCAGCCACCAGACTAGCGGGAGGGCCGTTAATGAGCAGTTCTTC.

Concerning this clonotype itself: This may stem from a read error, because a much larger clone lies one nucleotide away. The V call is TRBV19, the J call TRBJ1-1, with unresolved D. V was pared by 3 bases and J by 6 bases, with 8 bases between. CDR1 is LNHDA, CDR2 SQIVND, per germline (reference sequence). The CDR3 length is 12 residues. The DNA of the CDR3 is TGTGCCAGTAGTATCTTCGACGCTGAAGCTTTCTTT. Protein sequence: CASSIFDAEAFF.

This clonotype was picked up many times. This sequence joins TRBV15 and TRBJ2-1; TRBD1 matches 7 bases. Looked up from germline, CDR1 is LNHNV and CDR2 is YYDKDF (reference sequence). J lost 16 bases, V lost 9 bases, and 3 bases had no gene match. The CDR3 covers 8 residues. Here the CDR3 DNA reads TGTGCCACGCGAGGGGGCTTCTTC. Translating it yields CATRGGFF.

Of note for this clonotype: A much larger clone is a single base away; this may be a read error. CDR3 sequence reads: CASSLAGASMTCTDTQYF. CDR3 coding DNA: TGTGCCAGCTCACTAGCGGGCGCGTCTATGACCTGCACAGATACGCAGTATTTT. This rearrangement joins TRBV18 to TRBJ2-3, with 7 positions matching TRBD2. Germline V gene data show CDR1 as KGHSH and CDR2 as LQKENI. The CDR3 runs to 18 residues. J gave up 1 base and V 4 bases, and 14 bases lay outside the gene matches.

Turning to this clonotype: Given a much more abundant clone one base away, this may be a read error. This chain connects TRBV5-1 to TRBJ2-1, with TRBD2 matching over 10 bases. The CDR3 totals 15 residues. Germline trimming cut 3 bases from V and 4 bases from J; bases unmatched to any gene: 4. The germline V gene encodes CDR1 SGHRS and CDR2 YFSETQ. DNA of the CDR3: TGCGCCAGCAGCTCTAATAGCGGGGGGTACAATGAGCAGTTCTTC. This translates into CASSSNSGGYNEQFF.

Of note for this clonotype: A read error may explain this, as a much larger clone is one base away. This chain links TRBV7-2 with TRBJ2-3; perhaps TRBD1 as D (5 bases). V was cut by 6 bases and J by 6 bases, with 16 bases left in between. The CDR3 runs 14 residues. Germline V gene lookup returns CDR1 SGHTA and CDR2 FQGNSA. The CDR3 protein is CASSSDKVTDTQYF. The CDR3 DNA sequence: TGTGCCAGCAGTTCGGACAAGGTTACCGATACGCAGTATTTT.

The sample holds many counts of this clonotype. This chain joins TRBV4-3 and TRBJ1-1; tentatively, D is TRBD1 (5 bases). V was cut by 8 bases and J by 0 bases, with 16 bases left in between. Germline CDR1 LGHNA, CDR2 YSLEER. The CDR3 runs to 15 residues. The CDR3 protein is CASAFGTAMNTEAFF. CDR3 in DNA: TGCGCCAGCGCCTTCGGGACCGCAATGAACACTGAAGCTTTCTTT.

As to this clonotype: This may stem from a read error, because a much larger clone lies one nucleotide away. The rearrangement links TRBV20-1 to TRBJ2-7, with 12 positions matching TRBD2. Germline CDR1 is DFQATT and CDR2 is SNEGSKA (reference sequence). This CDR3 contains 14 residues. CDR3: CSATSGRAWYERYF. The CDR3 bases are TGCAGTGCTACTAGCGGGAGGGCCTGGTACGAGCGGTACTTC.

This clonotype was detected once. A much larger clone differs from this one at a single base, so this may be a read error. The rearrangement uses TRBV11-2 and TRBJ2-7, with TRBD2 matching over 9 bases. The CDR3 has 18 residues. Germline CDR1 and CDR2: SGHAT and FQNNGV. After removal of 5 bases from V and 3 bases from J, the junction contained 17 bases not matched to a gene. The CDR3 DNA sequence: TGTGCCAGCAGCCCTTCGCGTCGGCGGGAGGGACTATTCTACGAGCAGTACTTC. Amino acid sequence: CASSPSRRREGLFYEQYF.

As concerns this clonotype: The junction and the germline gene differ at one end; a read error may be behind it. The CDR3 protein is CSASGQGTTAELFF. DNA of the CDR3: TGCAGTGCCTCCGGACAGGGGACCACCGCGGAGCTGTTTTTT. The chain employs TRBV20-1 and TRBJ2-2, with 9 bases fitting TRBD1. The CDR3 is 14 residues long. The germline gives CDR1 DFQATT, CDR2 SNEGSKA (reference sequence).

The sample holds many counts of this clonotype. V is TRBV15 and J is TRBJ2-7; 8 bases align to TRBD2. Trimming removed 0 bases from V and 5 bases from J; junction bases left unmatched: 9. The CDR3 totals 16 residues. Germline V gene data show CDR1 as LNHNV and CDR2 as YYDKDF (reference sequence). The CDR3 sequence is CATSREAGEGWDEQYF. CDR3 nucleotide sequence: TGTGCCACCAGCAGAGAAGCGGGAGAGGGGTGGGACGAGCAGTACTTC.

This clonotype has more than one count but fewer than ten. The chain recombines TRBV5-1 with TRBJ2-7; D is possibly TRBD1 or TRBD2 (5 bases each). The CDR3 extends over 15 amino acids. CDR1 SGHRS and CDR2 YFSETQ come from the germline V gene. V dropped 3 bases and J dropped 3 bases, with 16 bases sitting between them. CDR3 protein: CASSSNFRESYEQYF. The DNA of the CDR3 is TGCGCCAGCAGCTCGAACTTCAGGGAGAGCTACGAGCAGTACTTC.

This clonotype showed up many times. The chain joins TRBV20-1 to TRBJ2-3; D is undetermined. CDR1 and CDR2 (germline): DFQATT, SNEGSKA (reference sequence). The CDR3 covers 12 residues. V dropped 4 bases and J dropped 1 base, with 6 bases sitting between them. The CDR3 sequence is CSANEGTDTQYF. The CDR3 DNA is TGCAGTGCTAACGAGGGCACAGATACGCAGTATTTT.

This clonotype has only a few counts. The chain carries TRBV29-1 and TRBJ2-3; 9 bases line up with TRBD2. Germline trimming cut 5 bases from V and 0 bases from J; bases unmatched to any gene: 6. The CDR3 contains 15 residues. The germline V gene encodes CDR1 SQVTM and CDR2 ANQGSEA. Here the CDR3 reads CSVSKTSGSTDTQYF. For the CDR3, the DNA is TGCAGCGTTTCCAAGACTAGCGGAAGCACAGATACGCAGTATTTT.

Points on this clonotype: Compared with germline, one end of the junction differs, possibly owing to a read error. The rearrangement joins TRBV5-4 to TRBJ1-2; maybe TRBD1 (6 bases). This CDR3 comprises 14 residues. Germline V gene sequence: CDR1 SGHNT, CDR2 YYREEE (reference sequence). The CDR3 is CASNLDSDYYGYTF. The DNA for the CDR3 is TGTGCCAGCAACTTGGACAGCGACTACTATGGCTACACCTTC.

This clonotype was seen ten or more times. The J gene is TRBJ2-7, the V gene TRBV6-1, with D unclear. The V end lost 8 bases, the J end lost 2 bases, and 10 bases lay between the germline ends. Per germline, CDR1 MNHNS and CDR2 SASEGT. CDR3 length: 12 amino acids. The CDR3 reads CASGPYTYEQYF. The CDR3 DNA reads as TGTGCCAGCGGGCCCTACACCTACGAGCAGTACTTC.

This clonotype was seen more than once but under ten times. J is TRBJ2-6 and V is TRBV7-3; D ambiguous. The CDR3 sequence is 14 residues long. Trimming took 8 bases from V and 0 from J, leaving 8 bases between them. Germline V CDR1 and CDR2: SGHTA, FQGTGA. The CDR3 reads CASGPNSGANVLTF. The CDR3 nucleotides are TGTGCCAGCGGACCCAACTCTGGGGCCAACGTCCTGACTTTC.

Ten or more counts support this clonotype. The chain combines TRBV5-1 with TRBJ1-6, with D possibly being TRBD1 (5 bases). This CDR3 comprises 15 residues. Germline-derived CDR1 and CDR2 are SGHRS and YFSETQ. Trimming took 2 bases from V and 10 from J, leaving 16 bases between them. The CDR3 DNA reads as TGCGCCAGCAGCTTCCTACAGGATGCAGGATCACCCCTCCACTTT. Translating it yields CASSFLQDAGSPLHF.

This clonotype appeared many times. The rearrangement links TRBV7-9 to TRBJ2-3, with D possibly being TRBD2 (6 bases). Germline V gene lookup returns CDR1 SEHNR and CDR2 FQNEAQ (reference sequence). Trimming shortened V by 3 bases and J by 0 bases, and 13 bases separated the two germline ends. This CDR3 has 16 residues. The CDR3 region is CASSLLTSSSTDTQYF. DNA of the CDR3: TGTGCCAGCAGCTTGCTAACTAGCAGTAGCACAGATACGCAGTATTTT.

This clonotype showed up many times. The chain employs TRBV6-2 or TRBV6-3 and TRBJ2-1, with 14 nucleotides matching TRBD2. The CDR3 covers 15 residues. CDR1 is MNHEY, CDR2 SVGEGT, per germline. The V gene end was trimmed by 4 bases and the J gene end by 14 bases; junction bases not matched to a gene: 10. The CDR3 DNA reads as TGTGCCAGCAGTTCGGGACTAGCGGGAGATAAGTTGGAGTTCTTC. It is translated as CASSSGLAGDKLEFF.

There are many counts of this clonotype. The rearrangement joins TRBV25-1 to TRBJ2-1; no reliable D call. The CDR3 sequence is 11 residues long. V was shortened by 6 bases and J by 7 bases, with 7 bases between the two germline ends. Germline V lookup: CDR1 MGHDK, CDR2 SYGVNS. CDR3 loop: CASSPGNEQFF. CDR3 nucleotides: TGTGCCAGCAGCCCCGGGAATGAGCAGTTCTTC.

This clonotype has a handful of counts. The rearrangement uses TRBV10-3 and TRBJ1-2; D is uncertain. Germline V gene data show CDR1 as ENHRY and CDR2 as SYGVKD. This CDR3 is 13 amino acids long. Trimming removed 1 base at V and 6 bases at J, with 9 bases between. CDR3 bases: TGTGCCATCAGTGAGTTACAGAGAGATGGCTACACCTTC. Translating gives CAISELQRDGYTF.

CDR3 nucleotides: TGTGCCAGCAGCTTACAGGGGGCGGGGTACAATGAGCAGTTCTTC. Its translation: CASSLQGAGYNEQFF. The chain joins TRBV5-5 to TRBJ2-1; 9 nucleotides match TRBD1. V was pared by 2 bases and J by 4 bases, with 4 bases of the junction left unmatched. The CDR3 loop spans 15 amino acids. Per germline, CDR1 SGHKS and CDR2 YYEKEE (reference sequence).

This clonotype was counted a few times. The chain employs TRBV29-1 and TRBJ2-2; D is ambiguous. Germline V CDR1 and CDR2: SQVTM, ANQGSEA. This CDR3 contains 14 residues. V was pared by 0 bases and J by 6 bases, with 11 bases between. CDR3 sequence (DNA): TGCAGCGTTGAAGAGGCTAGGGCCTCCGGGGAGCTGTTTTTT. Its translation is CSVEEARASGELFF.